This is a list of T cell receptor beta chains from one sample in a study of OX40 agonist ivuxolimab in advanced cancers. Clones were sequenced by immunoSEQ multiplex PCR, and TCRdb holds only the in-frame ones, with some missing. The sample comprises 30,000 to 45,000 clones, 87% of which are singletons, and approximately 33% rests with the top ten. Sequencing was performed on CD4+ or CD8+ T cells sorted from blood, taken in a trial of the OX40 agonist ivuxolimab. The receptors originated from an adult with an advanced solid tumor such as melanoma, head and neck, liver or kidney cancer. CDR3s include the opening cysteine and the closing phenylalanine or tryptophan. The D gene is left open where the match is weak.

16	TRBV5-4	TRBJ2-5	TRBD2	CASSPGTSDWQETQYF	TGTGCCAGCAGCCCCGGGACTAGCGATTGGCAAGAGACCCAGTACTTC
15	TRBV6-1	TRBJ1-1	NA	CASSPTRDSNTEAFF	TGTGCCAGCAGCCCAACCAGGGATTCGAACACTGAAGCTTTCTTT
16	TRBV11-2	TRBJ1-1	NA	CASSLAPIGGDAEAFF	TGTGCCAGCAGCTTAGCCCCGATAGGGGGGGACGCTGAAGCTTTCTTT
18	TRBV6-1	TRBJ2-4	TRBD1	CASSELGQGRTAKNIQYF	TGTGCCAGCAGTGAATTGGGACAGGGAAGGACGGCCAAAAACATTCAGTACTTC
15	TRBV6-1	TRBJ2-3	TRBD2	CASRGLAASTDTQYF	TGTGCCAGCAGAGGACTAGCGGCTAGCACAGATACGCAGTATTTT
14	TRBV6-6	TRBJ2-1	NA	CASRGGFTYNEQFF	TGTGCCAGCAGGGGGGGCTTTACCTACAATGAGCAGTTCTTC
15	TRBV5-8	TRBJ1-5	NA	CASSDGRTSNQPQHF	TGTGCCAGCAGCGACGGACGCACCTCCAATCAGCCCCAGCATTTT
13	TRBV5-6	TRBJ2-5	NA	CASSSDNQETQYF	TGTGCCAGCAGCTCGGACAACCAAGAGACCCAGTACTTC
14	TRBV5-1	TRBJ1-2	TRBD1	CASSPGQGGHGYTF	TGCGCCAGCAGTCCGGGACAGGGCGGACATGGCTACACCTTC
12	TRBV2	TRBJ2-1	NA	CASRREQTEQFF	TGTGCCAGCAGGAGAGAACAGACTGAGCAGTTCTTC
11	TRBV20-1	TRBJ2-3	NA	CSAAGGDTQYF	TGCAGTGCAGCGGGTGGCGATACGCAGTATTTT
13	TRBV6-5	TRBJ2-7	NA	CASRPGTRYEQYF	TGTGCCAGCAGGCCGGGGACTCGTTACGAGCAGTACTTC
16	TRBV6-6	TRBJ2-5	TRBD2	CASSYAGTSGQETQYF	TGTGCCAGCAGTTACGCCGGGACTAGCGGACAAGAGACCCAGTACTTC